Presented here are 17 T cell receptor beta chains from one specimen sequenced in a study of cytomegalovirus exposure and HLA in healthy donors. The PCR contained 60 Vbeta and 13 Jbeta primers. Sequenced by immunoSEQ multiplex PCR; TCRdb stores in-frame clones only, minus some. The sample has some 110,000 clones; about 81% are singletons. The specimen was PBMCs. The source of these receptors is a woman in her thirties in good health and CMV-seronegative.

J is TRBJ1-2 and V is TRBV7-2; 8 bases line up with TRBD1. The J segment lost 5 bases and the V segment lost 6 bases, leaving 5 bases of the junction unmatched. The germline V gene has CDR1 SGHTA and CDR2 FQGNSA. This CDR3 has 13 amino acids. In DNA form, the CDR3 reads TGTGCCAGCAGGCTCGACAGGGGATATGGCTACACCTTC. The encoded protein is CASRLDRGYGYTF.

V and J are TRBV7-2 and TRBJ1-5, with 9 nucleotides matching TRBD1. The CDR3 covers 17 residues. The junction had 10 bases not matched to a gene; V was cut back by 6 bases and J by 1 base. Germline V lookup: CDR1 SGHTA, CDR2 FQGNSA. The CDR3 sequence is CASSSPGTGLSNQPQHF. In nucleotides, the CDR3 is TGTGCCAGCAGTTCTCCTGGGACAGGGCTGAGCAATCAGCCCCAGCATTTT.

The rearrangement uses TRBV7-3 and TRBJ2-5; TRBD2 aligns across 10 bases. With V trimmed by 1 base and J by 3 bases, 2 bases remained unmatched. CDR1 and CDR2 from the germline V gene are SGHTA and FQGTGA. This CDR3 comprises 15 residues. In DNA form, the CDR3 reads TGTGCCAGCAGCTTAAGAGCGGGGGGGAAAGAGACCCAGTACTTC. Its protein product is CASSLRAGGKETQYF.

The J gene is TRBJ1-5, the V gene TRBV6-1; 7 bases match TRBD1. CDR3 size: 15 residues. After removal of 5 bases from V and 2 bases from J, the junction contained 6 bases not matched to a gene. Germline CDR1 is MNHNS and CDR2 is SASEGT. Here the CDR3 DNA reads TGTGCCAGCAGTAAACAGGGGTTAGGCAATCAGCCCCAGCATTTT. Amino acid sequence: CASSKQGLGNQPQHF.

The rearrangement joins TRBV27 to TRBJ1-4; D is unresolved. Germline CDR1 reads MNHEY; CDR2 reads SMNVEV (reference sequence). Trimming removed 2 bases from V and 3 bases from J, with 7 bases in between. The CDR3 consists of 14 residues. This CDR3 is CASSLNRANEKLFF. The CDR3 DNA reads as TGTGCCAGCAGTTTAAATAGAGCTAATGAAAAACTGTTTTTT.

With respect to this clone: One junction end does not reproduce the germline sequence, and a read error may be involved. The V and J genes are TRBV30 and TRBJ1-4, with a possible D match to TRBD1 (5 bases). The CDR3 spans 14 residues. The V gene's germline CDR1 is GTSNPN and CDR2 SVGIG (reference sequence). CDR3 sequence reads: CTWRQGLTNEKLFF. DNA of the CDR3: TGTACCTGGAGGCAGGGTTTAACTAATGAAAAACTGTTTTTT.

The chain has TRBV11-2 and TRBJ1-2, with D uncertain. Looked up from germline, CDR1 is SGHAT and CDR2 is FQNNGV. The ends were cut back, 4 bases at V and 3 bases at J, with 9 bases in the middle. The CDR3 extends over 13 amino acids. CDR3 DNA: TGTGCCAGCAGCTCGAGGGCCTACTATGGCTACACCTTC. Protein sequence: CASSSRAYYGYTF.

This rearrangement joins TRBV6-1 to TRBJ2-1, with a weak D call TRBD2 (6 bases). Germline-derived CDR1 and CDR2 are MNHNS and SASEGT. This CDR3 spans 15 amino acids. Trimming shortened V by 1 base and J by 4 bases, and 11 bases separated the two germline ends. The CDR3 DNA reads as TGTGCCAGCAGTGAAGTTTCTAGCGATTACAATGAGCAGTTCTTC. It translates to CASSEVSSDYNEQFF.

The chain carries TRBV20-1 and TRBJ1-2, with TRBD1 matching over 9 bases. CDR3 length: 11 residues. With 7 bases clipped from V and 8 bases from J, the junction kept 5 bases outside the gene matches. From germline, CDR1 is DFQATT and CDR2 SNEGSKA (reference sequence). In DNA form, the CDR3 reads TGCAGTGTCTACAGGGGGCGGGGCTACACCTTC. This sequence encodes CSVYRGRGYTF.

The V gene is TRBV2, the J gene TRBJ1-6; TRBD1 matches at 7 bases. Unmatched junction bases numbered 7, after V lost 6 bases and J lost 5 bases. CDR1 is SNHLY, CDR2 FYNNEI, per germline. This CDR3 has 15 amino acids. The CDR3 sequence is CASRHRGDNNSPLHF. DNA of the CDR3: TGTGCCAGCAGACACAGGGGCGACAATAATTCACCCCTCCACTTT.

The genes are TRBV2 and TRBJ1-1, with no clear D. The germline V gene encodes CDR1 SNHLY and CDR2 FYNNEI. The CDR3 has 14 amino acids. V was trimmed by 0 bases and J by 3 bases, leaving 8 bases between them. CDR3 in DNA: TGTGCCAGCAGTGAAGCGCCCGGGGACACTGAAGCTTTCTTT. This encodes CASSEAPGDTEAFF.

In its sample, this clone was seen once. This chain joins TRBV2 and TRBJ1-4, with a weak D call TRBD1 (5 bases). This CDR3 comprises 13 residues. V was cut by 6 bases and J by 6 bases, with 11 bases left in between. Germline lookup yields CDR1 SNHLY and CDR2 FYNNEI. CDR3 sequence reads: CASSPPGDEKLFF. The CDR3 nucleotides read TGTGCCAGCAGCCCCCCGGGGGATGAAAAACTGTTTTTT. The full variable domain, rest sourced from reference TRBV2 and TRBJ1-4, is EPEVTQTPSHQVTQMGQEVILRCVPISNHLYFYWYRQILGQKVEFLVSFYNNEISEKSEIFDDQFSVERPDGSNFTLKIRSTKLEDSAMYFCASSPPGDEKLFFGSGTQLSVL.

This CDR3 reads CASSGRRAFF. The CDR3 DNA reads TGTGCCAGCAGCGGCCGCCGTGCTTTCTTT. This chain connects TRBV5-5 to TRBJ1-1; D is unclear. Germline V lookup: CDR1 SGHKS, CDR2 YYEKEE (reference sequence). V lost 4 bases and J lost 11, with 9 bases in between. This CDR3 contains 10 residues.

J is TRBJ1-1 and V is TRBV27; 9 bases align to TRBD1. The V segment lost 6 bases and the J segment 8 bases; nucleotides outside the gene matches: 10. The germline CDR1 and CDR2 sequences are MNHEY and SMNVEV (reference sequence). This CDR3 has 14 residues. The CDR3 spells CASSPAGTGTEAFF. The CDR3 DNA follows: TGTGCCAGCAGCCCCGCCGGGACAGGGACCGAAGCTTTCTTT.

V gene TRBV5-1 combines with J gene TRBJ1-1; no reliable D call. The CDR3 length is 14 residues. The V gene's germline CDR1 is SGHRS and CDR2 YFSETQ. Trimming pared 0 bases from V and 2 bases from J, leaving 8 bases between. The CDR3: CASSLGAANTEAFF. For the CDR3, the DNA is TGCGCCAGCAGCTTGGGGGCAGCTAACACTGAAGCTTTCTTT. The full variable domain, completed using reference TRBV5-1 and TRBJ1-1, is KAGVTQTPRYLIKTRGQQVTLSCSPISGHRSVSWYQQTPGQGLQFLFEYFSETQRNKGNFPGRFSGRQFSNSRSEMNVSTLELGDSALYLCASSLGAANTEAFFGQGTRLTVV.

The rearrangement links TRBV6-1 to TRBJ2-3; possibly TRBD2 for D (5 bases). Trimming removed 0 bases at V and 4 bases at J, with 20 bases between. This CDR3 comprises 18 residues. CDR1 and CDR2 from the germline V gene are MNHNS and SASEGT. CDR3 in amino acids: CASSEAGWSGLGADTQYF. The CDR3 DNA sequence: TGTGCCAGCAGTGAAGCCGGGTGGAGCGGACTGGGCGCAGATACGCAGTATTTT.

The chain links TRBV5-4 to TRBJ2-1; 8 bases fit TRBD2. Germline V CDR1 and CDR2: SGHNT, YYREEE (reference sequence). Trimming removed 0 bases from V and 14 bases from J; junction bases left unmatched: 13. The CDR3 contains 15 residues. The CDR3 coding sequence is TGTGCCAGCAGCTTGGCCGCGGAGCGGGGGATCCGGAAGTTCTTC. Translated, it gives CASSLAAERGIRKFF.